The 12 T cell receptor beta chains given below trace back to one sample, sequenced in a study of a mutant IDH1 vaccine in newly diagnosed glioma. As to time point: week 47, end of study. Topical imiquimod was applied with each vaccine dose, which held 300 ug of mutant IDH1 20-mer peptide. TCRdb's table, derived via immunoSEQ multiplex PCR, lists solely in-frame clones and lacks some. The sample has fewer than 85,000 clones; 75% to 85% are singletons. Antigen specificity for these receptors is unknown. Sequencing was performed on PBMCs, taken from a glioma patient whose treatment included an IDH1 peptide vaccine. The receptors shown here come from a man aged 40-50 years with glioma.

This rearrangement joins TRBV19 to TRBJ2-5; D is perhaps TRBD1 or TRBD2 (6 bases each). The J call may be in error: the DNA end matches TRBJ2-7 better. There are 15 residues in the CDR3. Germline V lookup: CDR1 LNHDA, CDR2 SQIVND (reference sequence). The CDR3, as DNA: TGTGCCAGTAGTCCCCGTGGGGGGCAGCCCTACGAGCAGTACTTC. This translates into CASSPRGGQPYEQYF.

The CDR3 region is CASRGGQWGNIQYF. The CDR3 nucleotides are TGTGCCAGCAGGGGCGGACAGTGGGGAAACATTCAGTACTTC. The rearrangement uses TRBV6-5 and TRBJ2-4; possibly TRBD1 for D (6 bases). The CDR3 spans 14 residues. Trimming pared 6 bases from V and 6 bases from J, leaving 15 bases between. Germline-derived CDR1 and CDR2 are MNHEY and SVGAGI.

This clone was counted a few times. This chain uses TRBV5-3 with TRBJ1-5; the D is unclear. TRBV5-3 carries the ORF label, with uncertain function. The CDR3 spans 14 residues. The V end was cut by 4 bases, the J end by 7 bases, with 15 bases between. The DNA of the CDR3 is TGTGCCAGAAGCCACGACTTAGCCCGACAGCCCCAGCATTTT. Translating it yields CARSHDLARQPQHF.

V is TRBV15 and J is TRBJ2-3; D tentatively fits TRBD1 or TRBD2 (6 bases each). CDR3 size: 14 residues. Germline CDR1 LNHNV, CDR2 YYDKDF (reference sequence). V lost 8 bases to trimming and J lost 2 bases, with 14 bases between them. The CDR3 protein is CATSEGGNTDTQYF. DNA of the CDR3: TGTGCCACCTCTGAGGGGGGTAACACAGATACGCAGTATTTT.

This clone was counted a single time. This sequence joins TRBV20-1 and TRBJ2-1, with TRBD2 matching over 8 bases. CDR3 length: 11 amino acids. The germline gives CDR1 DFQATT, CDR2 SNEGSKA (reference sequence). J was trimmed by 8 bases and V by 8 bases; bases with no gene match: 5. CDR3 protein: CSRLARDEQFF. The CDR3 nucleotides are TGCAGTAGACTAGCGAGGGATGAGCAGTTCTTC.

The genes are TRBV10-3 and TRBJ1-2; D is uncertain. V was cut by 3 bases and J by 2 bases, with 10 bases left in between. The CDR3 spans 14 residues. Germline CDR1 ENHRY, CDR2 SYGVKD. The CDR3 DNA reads TGTGCCATCAGTGAAAGAGGAACGAACTATGGCTACACCTTC. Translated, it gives CAISERGTNYGYTF.

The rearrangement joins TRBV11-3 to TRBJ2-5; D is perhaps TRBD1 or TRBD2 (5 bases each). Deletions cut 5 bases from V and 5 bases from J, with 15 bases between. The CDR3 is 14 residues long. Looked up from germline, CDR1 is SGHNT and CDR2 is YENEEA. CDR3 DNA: TGTGCCAGCAGCCCCGGGACCGTCCCTGAGACCCAGTACTTC. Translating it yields CASSPGTVPETQYF.

CDR3 sequence (DNA): TGTGCCAGCAGTTTGTGGCTTACCACCGGGGAGCTGTTTTTT. It is translated as CASSLWLTTGELFF. V gene TRBV27 combines with J gene TRBJ2-2; D call uncertain. V dropped 3 bases and J dropped 4 bases, with 9 bases sitting between them. The CDR3 covers 14 residues. Germline CDR1 is MNHEY and CDR2 is SMNVEV (reference sequence).

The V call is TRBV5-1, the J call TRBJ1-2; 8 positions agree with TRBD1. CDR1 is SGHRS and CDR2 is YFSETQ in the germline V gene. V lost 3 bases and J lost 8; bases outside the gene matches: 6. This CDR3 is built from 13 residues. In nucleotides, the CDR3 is TGCGCCAGCAGCTGGGGACAGGCTGTGGGCTACACCTTC. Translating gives CASSWGQAVGYTF.

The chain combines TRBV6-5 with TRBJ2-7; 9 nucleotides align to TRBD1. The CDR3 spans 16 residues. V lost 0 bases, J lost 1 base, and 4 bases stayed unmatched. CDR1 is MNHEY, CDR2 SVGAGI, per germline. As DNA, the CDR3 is TGTGCCAGCAGTTACTCCGGGACAGGGACATCCTACGAGCAGTACTTC. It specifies CASSYSGTGTSYEQYF.

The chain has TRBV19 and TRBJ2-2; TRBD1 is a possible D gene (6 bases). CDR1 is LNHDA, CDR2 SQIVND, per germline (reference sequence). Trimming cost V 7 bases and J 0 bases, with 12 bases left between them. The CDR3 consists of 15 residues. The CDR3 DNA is TGTGCCAGTAATATGGGGGCGACGAACACCGGGGAGCTGTTTTTT. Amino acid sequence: CASNMGATNTGELFF.

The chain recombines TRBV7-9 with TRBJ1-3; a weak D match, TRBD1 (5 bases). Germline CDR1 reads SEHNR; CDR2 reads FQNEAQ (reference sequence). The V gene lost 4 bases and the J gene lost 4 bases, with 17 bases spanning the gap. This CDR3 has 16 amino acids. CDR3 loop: CASSSKFRVSGNTIYF. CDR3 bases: TGTGCCAGCAGCTCCAAATTCAGGGTTTCCGGAAACACCATATATTTT.